Below, 28 T cell receptor beta chains from the same sample are listed, as sequenced in a study of shared clonotypes between healthy human individuals. The repertoire was sequenced with immunoSEQ multiplex PCR; TCRdb's copy has only in-frame clones and lacks some. Among approximately 1.4 million clones listed, approximately 98% were seen once. Material for sequencing was naive CD4+ T cells sorted from blood. Subset denoted: CD45RA+ positively selected. These receptors all stem from a man aged 25 to 40 in good health.

The chain recombines TRBV6-5 with TRBJ1-2, with D possibly matching TRBD1 (6 bases). Germline values: CDR1 MNHEY, CDR2 SVGAGI. V lost 5 bases, J lost 6 bases, and 19 bases lay in between. This CDR3 is 15 amino acids long. The CDR3 DNA reads TGTGCCAGCAGTCAAGGGTTGGGGGCTTTAGATGGCTACACCTTC. Its protein product is CASSQGLGALDGYTF.

The rearrangement joins TRBV5-1 to TRBJ1-5; D remains unclear. The CDR3 spans 14 residues. Per germline, CDR1 SGHRS and CDR2 YFSETQ. V gave up 4 bases and J gave up 5 bases, with 13 bases separating them. Here the CDR3 reads CASSTGNLDQPQHF. DNA of the CDR3: TGCGCCAGCAGCACGGGAAATTTGGATCAGCCCCAGCATTTT.

Worth noting for this clone: The identical CDR3 is also encoded by other nucleotide sequences in the sample. This sequence joins TRBV18 and TRBJ2-3; possible D gene TRBD1, 5 bases. Germline V gene data show CDR1 as KGHSH and CDR2 as LQKENI. The CDR3 has 15 amino acids. Trimming took 2 bases from V and 1 from J, leaving 10 bases between them. CDR3 sequence reads: CASSPGQGGTDTQYF. The CDR3 nucleotides are TGTGCCAGCTCACCAGGGCAGGGTGGCACAGATACGCAGTATTTT.

The V call is TRBV30, the J call TRBJ2-1; weak D call: TRBD2 (6 bases). Germline CDR1 GTSNPN, CDR2 SVGIG (reference sequence). Trimming shortened V by 0 bases and J by 12 bases, and 15 bases separated the two germline ends. The CDR3 has 13 amino acids. DNA for the CDR3: TGTGCCTGGAGTGTCAGTTGGAGGCGGGGGCAGTTCTTC. This gives the protein CAWSVSWRRGQFF. Full variable domain (outside the CDR3, taken from reference TRBV30 and TRBJ2-1): SQTIHQWPATLVQPVGSPLSLECTVEGTSNPNLYWYRQAAGRGLQLLFYSVGIGQISSEVPQNLSASRPQDRQFILSSKKLLLSDSGFYLCAWSVSWRRGQFFGPGTRLTVL.

With regard to this clone: This sample includes further DNA sequences coding for the same CDR3. The genes are TRBV7-2 and TRBJ2-7; D is uncertain. CDR1 is SGHTA, CDR2 FQGNSA, per germline. V lost 0 bases and J 1 base, leaving 4 bases between the germline ends. The CDR3 contains 13 residues. CDR3 sequence reads: CASSLAGSYEQYF. CDR3 sequence (DNA): TGTGCCAGCAGCTTAGCGGGGTCCTACGAGCAGTACTTC.

CDR3: CATSIGLAGGGEQFF. The DNA of the CDR3 is TGTGCCACCAGCATAGGACTAGCGGGAGGGGGTGAGCAGTTCTTC. The gene calls are TRBV15 and TRBJ2-1, with 15 bases aligning to TRBD2. Germline V lookup: CDR1 LNHNV, CDR2 YYDKDF (reference sequence). After removal of 4 bases from V and 9 bases from J, the junction contained 4 bases not matched to a gene. The CDR3 is 15 residues long. Full variable domain (outside the CDR3, taken from reference TRBV15 and TRBJ2-1): DAMVIQNPRYQVTQFGKPVTLSCSQTLNHNVMYWYQQKSSQAPKLLFHYYDKDFNNEADTPDNFQSRRPNTSFCFLDIRSPGLGDTAMYLCATSIGLAGGGEQFFGPGTRLTVL.

About this clone: The same CDR3 also results from other DNA sequences found in this sample. V is TRBV5-1 and J is TRBJ2-4; 11 nucleotides agree with TRBD2. The junction had 5 bases not matched to a gene; V was cut back by 4 bases and J by 2 bases. Germline V gives CDR1 SGHRS, CDR2 YFSETQ. This CDR3 contains 16 residues. The CDR3 protein is CASSLLAGATKNIQYF. For the CDR3, the DNA is TGCGCCAGCAGCCTACTAGCGGGAGCCACCAAAAACATTCAGTACTTC.

The chain couples TRBV29-1 to TRBJ2-1; D is perhaps TRBD1 (6 bases). This CDR3 is built from 15 residues. CDR1 SQVTM and CDR2 ANQGSEA come from the germline V gene. V lost 1 base to trimming and J lost 0 bases, with 10 bases between them. CDR3 nucleotide sequence: TGCAGCGTTGAAGTTGGGGGCCTCTCCTACAATGAGCAGTTCTTC. It translates to CSVEVGGLSYNEQFF.

The CDR3 nucleotides read TGTGCCAGCAGTCGAGGGCCGACAGATACGCAGTATTTT. It yields the protein CASSRGPTDTQYF. This chain connects TRBV5-6 to TRBJ2-3; maybe TRBD2 (5 bases). Trimming left V 5 bases short and J 3 bases short, with 10 bases between. The CDR3 sequence is 13 residues long. Germline CDR1 is SGHDT and CDR2 is YYEEEE.

About this clone: Within the sample, other DNA sequences also encode this same CDR3. J is TRBJ2-5 and V is TRBV5-1, with D hard to call. V gave up 0 bases and J gave up 1 base, with 7 bases separating them. The CDR3 length is 14 residues. Germline V gives CDR1 SGHRS, CDR2 YFSETQ. CDR3 nucleotide sequence: TGCGCCAGCAGCTTGGCAGCTACCCAAGAGACCCAGTACTTC. Its protein is CASSLAATQETQYF.

J is TRBJ2-5 and V is TRBV29-1, with 9 bases matching TRBD1. Germline trimming cut 4 bases from V and 5 bases from J; bases unmatched to any gene: 11. The CDR3 has 15 residues. CDR1 and CDR2 (germline): SQVTM, ANQGSEA. The CDR3 coding sequence is TGCAGCGTTGTCTTGGACAGGGGATTGAGGGAGACCCAGTACTTC. Protein: CSVVLDRGLRETQYF.

CDR3 nucleotide sequence: TGTGCCAGCAGTTTACTCGCGGGAGGGAACGGCAATGAGCAGTTCTTC. The encoded protein is CASSLLAGGNGNEQFF. The V call is TRBV28, the J call TRBJ2-1; TRBD2 matches 9 bases. CDR3 size: 16 residues. With V trimmed by 2 bases and J by 6 bases, 8 bases remained unmatched. Germline values: CDR1 MDHEN, CDR2 SYDVKM.

The chain is built from TRBV9 and TRBJ1-1; D unclear. Trimming removed 1 base from V and 0 bases from J, with 19 bases in between. The CDR3 contains 18 residues. CDR1 SGDLS and CDR2 YYNGEE come from the germline V gene. Here the CDR3 reads CASSVSSRVNSLNTEAFF. The CDR3 DNA reads TGTGCCAGCAGCGTATCATCTAGGGTTAACAGCCTGAACACTGAAGCTTTCTTT. The variable domain in full, completed from reference TRBV9 and TRBJ1-1, reads DSGVTQTPKHLITATGQRVTLRCSPRSGDLSVYWYQQSLDQGLQFLIQYYNGEERAKGNILERFSAQQFPDLHSELNLSSLELGDSALYFCASSVSSRVNSLNTEAFFGQGTRLTVV.

The CDR3 bases are TGTGCCAGCAGAATAAGACAGGCTCACGAGCAGTACTTC. Translating it yields CASRIRQAHEQYF. The chain links TRBV28 to TRBJ2-7; tentative D call: TRBD1 (6 bases). Germline V gene lookup returns CDR1 MDHEN and CDR2 SYDVKM. CDR3 size: 13 residues. Trimming removed 6 bases from V and 5 bases from J, with 14 bases in between.

The V call is TRBV11-2, the J call TRBJ2-5, with a tentative D call TRBD2 (6 bases). This CDR3 has 14 residues. V was pared by 6 bases and J by 4 bases, with 15 bases between. Germline V gives CDR1 SGHAT, CDR2 FQNNGV. The CDR3 DNA reads TGTGCCAGCAGTCAACTGAGTAGCGGAGAGACCCAGTACTTC. The encoded protein is CASSQLSSGETQYF. The full variable domain, rest sourced from reference TRBV11-2 and TRBJ2-5, is EAGVAQSPRYKIIEKRQSVAFWCNPISGHATLYWYQQILGQGPKLLIQFQNNGVVDDSQLPKDRFSAERLKGVDSTLKIQPAKLEDSAVYLCASSQLSSGETQYFGPGTRLLVL.

DNA for the CDR3: TGTGCCAGCAGTTTATTCAGCTCGTGGTCAGCCTCTAATGAAAAACTGTTTTTT. Amino acids: CASSLFSSWSASNEKLFF. The genes are TRBV27 and TRBJ1-4; D remains ambiguous. V lost 1 base, J lost 3 bases, and 18 bases lay in between. The germline V gene encodes CDR1 MNHEY and CDR2 SMNVEV (reference sequence). The CDR3 sequence is 18 residues long.

V usage is TRBV19 and J usage is TRBJ1-1; TRBD1 aligns across 9 bases. Germline values: CDR1 LNHDA, CDR2 SQIVND (reference sequence). Trimming cost V 6 bases and J 10 bases; bases outside gene matches: 9. The CDR3 extends over 13 amino acids. CDR3 DNA sequence: TGTGCCAGTAGCGACAGGGGGAGATCGGTAGCTTTCTTT. It codes for CASSDRGRSVAFF. Based on the CDR3 plus reference TRBV19 and TRBJ1-1, the full variable domain is DGGITQSPKYLFRKEGQNVTLSCEQNLNHDAMYWYRQDPGQGLRLIYYSQIVNDFQKGDIAEGYSVSREKKESFPLTVTSAQKNPTAFYLCASSDRGRSVAFFGQGTRLTVV.

This chain joins TRBV10-1 and TRBJ2-2; 10 bases line up with TRBD2. The CDR3 consists of 17 residues. V dropped 5 bases and J dropped 1; count of bases not matched to a gene: 7. From germline, CDR1 is WNHNN and CDR2 SYGVQD (reference sequence). The CDR3, as DNA: TGCGCCAGCAGTTCGATACGGACTAGCGGGAACACCGGGGAGCTGTTTTTT. The encoded protein is CASSSIRTSGNTGELFF.

The chain combines TRBV15 with TRBJ2-3; TRBD2 aligns across 12 bases. The CDR3 is 16 amino acids. Germline V gene sequence: CDR1 LNHNV, CDR2 YYDKDF (reference sequence). After removal of 4 bases from V and 5 bases from J, the junction contained 7 bases not matched to a gene. The CDR3 region has the DNA TGTGCCACCAGCAAAAGACTAGCGGGAGTTCTAGATACGCAGTATTTT. Translation: CATSKRLAGVLDTQYF.

This clone was found once. This sequence joins TRBV28 and TRBJ2-7; 8 bases are shared with TRBD1. Germline V gives CDR1 MDHEN, CDR2 SYDVKM. This CDR3 is built from 15 residues. V lost 5 bases and J lost 4; bases outside the gene matches: 10. The CDR3 DNA is TGTGCCAGCAGTCCAGACAGGGGAAAAAGATACGAGCAGTACTTC. Its protein is CASSPDRGKRYEQYF.

This rearrangement joins TRBV19 to TRBJ2-5; D assignment may be TRBD1 or TRBD2 (5 bases each). CDR3 length: 13 residues. With 6 bases removed from V and 3 bases from J, the gap between germline ends came to 11 bases. Germline CDR1 reads LNHDA; CDR2 reads SQIVND (reference sequence). The CDR3 reads CASSTLGEETQYF. CDR3 coding DNA: TGTGCCAGTAGCACTTTGGGGGAAGAGACCCAGTACTTC.

In nucleotides, the CDR3 is TGTGCCAGCAGCTTGGCAAGTTTGAACACCGGGGAGCTGTTTTTT. This codes for CASSLASLNTGELFF. The rearrangement links TRBV5-5 to TRBJ2-2; D gene unclear. CDR3 length equals 15 residues. Germline V gives CDR1 SGHKS, CDR2 YYEKEE (reference sequence). Deletions cut 0 bases from V and 1 base from J, with 7 bases between.

The chain carries TRBV5-1 and TRBJ2-7, with 7 nucleotides matching TRBD1. V trimming: 4 bases; J trimming: 4 bases; junction bases outside the gene matches: 11. The CDR3 covers 15 residues. The germline gives CDR1 SGHRS, CDR2 YFSETQ. The CDR3 DNA is TGCGCCAGCAGCCAGGGACAGAGCCACATTTACGAGCAGTACTTC. It codes for CASSQGQSHIYEQYF. The full variable domain, rest sourced from reference TRBV5-1 and TRBJ2-7, is KAGVTQTPRYLIKTRGQQVTLSCSPISGHRSVSWYQQTPGQGLQFLFEYFSETQRNKGNFPGRFSGRQFSNSRSEMNVSTLELGDSALYLCASSQGQSHIYEQYFGPGTRLTVT.

The chain couples TRBV5-1 to TRBJ2-4; 11 bases are a match to TRBD2. J was trimmed by 6 bases and V by 0 bases; bases with no gene match: 5. This CDR3 is built from 16 residues. The germline V gene has CDR1 SGHRS and CDR2 YFSETQ. Here the CDR3 reads CASSLVAGTSGNIQYF. As DNA, the CDR3 is TGCGCCAGCAGCTTGGTGGCCGGGACTAGCGGAAACATTCAGTACTTC.

A note on this clone: This sample also contains other DNA sequences that code for the same CDR3. The chain uses TRBV28 and TRBJ1-4; TRBD1 matches at 8 bases. The ends lost 4 bases at V and 2 bases at J; junction bases unmatched: 0. Germline assignment: CDR1 MDHEN and CDR2 SYDVKM. This CDR3 contains 14 residues. The CDR3 bases are TGTGCCAGCAGTTCAGGGGGCACTAATGAAAAACTGTTTTTT. Protein: CASSSGGTNEKLFF.

This chain links TRBV18 with TRBJ2-2, with 13 bases lining up with TRBD2. CDR3 length: 17 amino acids. CDR1 KGHSH and CDR2 LQKENI come from the germline V gene. The junction had 5 bases not matched to a gene; V was cut back by 2 bases and J by 5 bases. The CDR3 loop is CASSPGLAGASTGELFF. CDR3 in DNA: TGTGCCAGCTCACCAGGACTAGCGGGAGCGAGTACCGGGGAGCTGTTTTTT.

The chain recombines TRBV27 with TRBJ2-5, with D possibly called TRBD1 or TRBD2 (5 bases each). Trimming left V 6 bases short and J 4 bases short, with 18 bases between. The CDR3 consists of 15 residues. The germline gives CDR1 MNHEY, CDR2 SMNVEV (reference sequence). The CDR3 loop is CASRRTRGPPETQYF. CDR3 in DNA: TGTGCCAGCAGACGTACTCGGGGCCCACCAGAGACCCAGTACTTC.

As to this clone: Other DNA sequences within the sample encode an identical CDR3. The V gene is TRBV28, the J gene TRBJ1-5, with 9 bases fitting TRBD1. The CDR3 loop spans 16 amino acids. With 6 bases clipped from V and 4 bases from J, the junction kept 10 bases outside the gene matches. CDR1 and CDR2 (germline): MDHEN, SYDVKM. The CDR3 DNA is TGTGCCAGCAGCCCACACTTACAGGGGGCAAATCAGCCCCAGCATTTT. Protein: CASSPHLQGANQPQHF.